This T cell receptor (beta chain) was retrieved from a study of blood T cells in healthy people across ages. Peripheral blood samples of around 9.8 milliliters were drawn from each donor. Each sample yielded at least 6 million isolated PBMCs. Whole-study findings and limits: Comparison with aged donors showed that long-lived donors had more naive CD4+ cells and higher diversity.

A sample-barcoded 5' primer and a J-beta primer mix were used in a second PCR of roughly 7 to 12 cycles. TCRdb redid the calling of the 5' RACE reads with MiXCR, one entry per CDR3 protein. The sample holds about a million distinct CDR3 sequences, 35% to 40% seen once. About this clonotype itself: Its target is not known. An end of the junction does not agree with germline; a read error may underlie this.

CDR3 size: 14 residues. Germline V gene lookup returns CDR1 SGHTA and CDR2 FQGNSA. The sequence was obtained from a man aged 18 to 30 in good health. The chain couples TRBV7-2 to TRBJ1-1; D is ambiguous. Material for sequencing was blood. CDR3 sequence (DNA): TGTGCCAACAGCTTAGGTGGAATGAACACTGAAGCTTTCTTT. This translates into CANSLGGMNTEAFF.